A selection of T cell receptor beta chains follows, all from one sample in a study of blood T cell repertoires in COVID-19. The assay was immunoSEQ multiplex PCR, and TCRdb's table has in-frame clones only and misses some. The sample includes around 200,000 clones, 70% to 85% of them seen just once. The sample consisted of PBMCs or T cells enriched from blood (not recorded which). All receptors come from a woman aged 25-40 years who had recovered from COVID-19. Both conserved end residues are part of each CDR3. The order of the fields is V gene, clone size, J gene, D gene, CDR3 protein, CDR3 DNA. A D gene is named only where the DNA matches it firmly. Clone size, where shown, is once, few, many, or a class for clones that have expanded.

v_call: TRBV28; clone_size: -; j_call: TRBJ2-7; d_call: TRBD2; cdr3_aa: CASRYLWTREYEQYF; cdr3_nt: TGTGCCAGCAGATACCTCTGGACTAGAGAATACGAGCAGTACTTC
v_call: TRBV9; clone_size: -; j_call: TRBJ1-5; d_call: TRBD1; cdr3_aa: CASSVGTGNQPQHF; cdr3_nt: TGTGCCAGCAGCGTGGGGACAGGGAATCAGCCCCAGCATTTT
v_call: TRBV5-1; clone_size: few; j_call: TRBJ2-2; d_call: TRBD1; cdr3_aa: CASSLGQGGTGELFF; cdr3_nt: TGCGCCAGCAGCTTGGGACAGGGGGGCACCGGGGAGCTGTTTTTT
v_call: TRBV4-1; clone_size: -; j_call: TRBJ1-2; d_call: -; cdr3_aa: CASSQVPGQKNYGYTF; cdr3_nt: TGCGCCAGCAGCCAAGTACCGGGACAAAAAAACTATGGCTACACCTTC
v_call: TRBV21-1; clone_size: -; j_call: TRBJ2-3; d_call: -; cdr3_aa: CASSKGTGGFTDTQYF; cdr3_nt: TGTGCCAGCAGCAAAGGGACAGGGGGTTTCACAGATACGCAGTATTTT
v_call: TRBV7-2; clone_size: -; j_call: TRBJ1-1; d_call: -; cdr3_aa: CASSLVDGGNTEAFF; cdr3_nt: TGTGCCAGCAGCTTAGTAGACGGGGGGAACACTGAAGCTTTCTTT
v_call: TRBV5-4; clone_size: -; j_call: TRBJ1-2; d_call: -; cdr3_aa: CASSFSRQVNYGYTF; cdr3_nt: TGTGCCAGCAGCTTTTCCCGACAGGTCAACTATGGCTACACCTTC
v_call: TRBV19; clone_size: -; j_call: TRBJ1-6; d_call: -; cdr3_aa: CASSIQMEGSYNSPLHF; cdr3_nt: TGTGCCAGTAGTATCCAAATGGAGGGCTCCTATAATTCACCCCTCCACTTT
v_call: TRBV5-3; clone_size: -; j_call: TRBJ1-5; d_call: -; cdr3_aa: CARSLRCSDSNQPQHF; cdr3_nt: TGTGCCAGAAGCTTGCGTTGCAGCGATAGCAATCAGCCCCAGCATTTT
v_call: TRBV9; clone_size: -; j_call: TRBJ2-1; d_call: TRBD2; cdr3_aa: CASSTRTSGEEQFF; cdr3_nt: TGTGCCAGCAGCACCCGGACTAGCGGGGAAGAGCAGTTCTTC
v_call: TRBV5-5; clone_size: few; j_call: TRBJ1-1; d_call: -; cdr3_aa: CASSLTFRSLTEAFF; cdr3_nt: TGTGCCAGCAGCTTGACCTTTCGGAGCCTCACTGAAGCTTTCTTT
v_call: TRBV28; clone_size: -; j_call: TRBJ2-1; d_call: -; cdr3_aa: CASTSTRDEQFF; cdr3_nt: TGTGCCAGTACTTCGACGAGGGATGAGCAGTTCTTC
v_call: TRBV19; clone_size: -; j_call: TRBJ2-3; d_call: -; cdr3_aa: CASSTGVRGTDTQYF; cdr3_nt: TGTGCCAGTAGTACGGGAGTGCGTGGCACAGATACGCAGTATTTT
v_call: TRBV27; clone_size: -; j_call: TRBJ2-7; d_call: TRBD1; cdr3_aa: CASSLKTGVPYEQYF; cdr3_nt: TGTGCCAGCAGTTTAAAGACAGGGGTCCCCTACGAGCAGTACTTC
v_call: TRBV20-1; clone_size: -; j_call: TRBJ2-7; d_call: TRBD2; cdr3_aa: CSAPRGRYLYF; cdr3_nt: TGCAGTGCCCCGCGCGGGAGATATCTGTACTTC
v_call: TRBV7-9; clone_size: -; j_call: TRBJ1-1; d_call: -; cdr3_aa: CAAVGTIGPGGTEAFF; cdr3_nt: TGTGCCGCAGTAGGGACTATTGGCCCCGGGGGCACTGAAGCTTTCTTT
v_call: TRBV29-1; clone_size: once; j_call: TRBJ1-2; d_call: -; cdr3_aa: CSVVRQSIYGYTF; cdr3_nt: TGCAGCGTTGTACGACAGTCTATCTATGGCTACACCTTC
v_call: TRBV5-1; clone_size: -; j_call: TRBJ1-3; d_call: -; cdr3_aa: CASSLARGSEGTIYF; cdr3_nt: TGCGCCAGCAGCTTGGCCAGAGGGTCCGAAGGCACCATATATTTT
v_call: TRBV7-9; clone_size: -; j_call: TRBJ1-2; d_call: -; cdr3_aa: CASSLARASEGGYTF; cdr3_nt: TGTGCCAGCAGCTTAGCGCGAGCGTCCGAGGGAGGCTACACCTTC
v_call: TRBV5-4; clone_size: -; j_call: TRBJ2-5; d_call: TRBD2; cdr3_aa: CASSTGLAGGQETQYF; cdr3_nt: TGTGCCAGCAGCACCGGACTAGCGGGAGGACAAGAGACCCAGTACTTC
v_call: TRBV24-1; clone_size: -; j_call: TRBJ2-5; d_call: -; cdr3_aa: CATSNRGQETQYF; cdr3_nt: TGTGCCACCAGCAACCGGGGCCAAGAGACCCAGTACTTC
v_call: TRBV11-2; clone_size: -; j_call: TRBJ2-3; d_call: -; cdr3_aa: CASSSGYNTDTQYF; cdr3_nt: TGTGCCAGCAGCAGCGGGTACAACACAGATACGCAGTATTTT
v_call: TRBV12-5; clone_size: -; j_call: TRBJ1-1; d_call: -; cdr3_aa: CASSSLANTEAFF; cdr3_nt: TGTGCTAGTTCGAGCCTTGCGAACACTGAAGCTTTCTTT
v_call: TRBV10-3; clone_size: -; j_call: TRBJ2-3; d_call: TRBD2; cdr3_aa: CAIRPELAGGPRDTQYF; cdr3_nt: TGTGCCATCAGACCAGAACTAGCGGGAGGGCCCAGAGATACGCAGTATTTT
v_call: TRBV27; clone_size: few; j_call: TRBJ1-3; d_call: -; cdr3_aa: CVTAGSGNTIYF; cdr3_nt: TGTGTTACAGCAGGCTCTGGAAACACCATATATTTT
v_call: TRBV28; clone_size: -; j_call: TRBJ1-2; d_call: -; cdr3_aa: CASSLRDPNYGYTF; cdr3_nt: TGTGCCAGCAGTTTGAGGGATCCTAACTATGGCTACACCTTC
v_call: TRBV18; clone_size: -; j_call: TRBJ2-1; d_call: TRBD2; cdr3_aa: CASSVALKRGGVDNEQFF; cdr3_nt: TGTGCCAGCTCAGTAGCGCTCAAGCGGGGAGGGGTTGACAATGAGCAGTTCTTC
v_call: TRBV18; clone_size: -; j_call: TRBJ1-1; d_call: -; cdr3_aa: CASSQALNTEAFF; cdr3_nt: TGTGCCAGCTCACAAGCCCTGAACACTGAAGCTTTCTTT